This entry concerns a single T cell receptor beta chain. Per the germline V gene, CDR1 is MNHNY and CDR2 is SVGAGI (reference sequence). V shed 8 bases and J 5 bases; nucleotides not matched to a gene: 10. The CDR3 extends over 14 amino acids. These data are taken from a study of blood T cell repertoires in COVID-19. The table came from immunoSEQ multiplex PCR; TCRdb's copy has only in-frame clones and leaves some out. The table lists around 300,000 clones, 90% of them singletons. Sequencing was performed on peripheral blood. The TCR sequence derives from a woman aged 40 to 50 with COVID-19, enrolled during active disease. V gene TRBV6-6 combines with J gene TRBJ1-1; TRBD1 matches 8 bases. This chain's CDR3 is CASGLTGEGTEAFF. The CDR3 nucleotides are TGTGCCAGCGGGCTGACAGGGGAGGGGACTGAAGCTTTCTTT.